The present TCR beta chain was sequenced within a study of CD8 T cells in Susac syndrome. This CDR3 is 15 amino acids long. J was trimmed by 2 bases and V by 2 bases; bases with no gene match: 6. Germline V CDR1 and CDR2: GTSNPN, SVGIG (reference sequence). Random hexamers primed reverse transcription of about 0.5 to 1 ug RNA. TCRdb re-analysed the immunoSEQ multiplex PCR reads in MiXCR, keeping a single row per CDR3 protein. The sample shows tens of thousands of distinct CDR3 sequences, just under 95% of them seen only once. The authors negatively isolated CD8+ and CD4+ T cells and FACS-enriched TEMRA cells. As to this clonotype: Its antigen is not known.

Study-level findings and limits: The study recognized that its TCR sequencing and HLA analysis covered a relatively small number of individuals.

The sequence came from a human donor with multiple sclerosis. Sequencing was done on a sample of CD8+ T cells from PBMCs. The chain carries TRBV30 and TRBJ2-3; TRBD2 agrees at 8 bases. This CDR3 reads CAWSTPGGHTDTQYF. In DNA form, the CDR3 reads TGTGCCTGGAGTACCCCGGGGGGGCACACAGATACGCAGTATTTT.